Sequencing of this TCR beta chain was carried out in a study of lymphopenia after photon versus proton radiotherapy (dated by TCRdb to 2018 to 2020). Notes on the research overall: The study compared the immunological effects of photon versus proton radiation therapy in patients with gastrointestinal tumors who developed high-grade lymphopenia. The goal of the study was to describe how the two radiation modalities differ in their effects on the immune system. The cohort comprised roughly 20 patients with gastrointestinal tumors who received either photon or proton therapy and then developed lymphopenia.

Regarding this clone: It lacks a known antigen. It has no much larger one-base neighbor in the sample; base qualities were not kept.

The study at large found these results: The survival association was assessed only in patients who died, and better survival with proton therapy was presented by the authors as a possibility rather than a demonstrated result. Across the cohort, among patients who died, a greater drop in TCR diversity after the nadir was inversely correlated with overall survival time. After the lymphocyte count nadir, photon-treated repertoires showed oligoclonal expansion, especially of CD8+ Temra cells, which drove the drop in diversity. Proton-treated patients stayed relatively stable during treatment, while photon-treated patients lost naive T cells and TCR diversity and gained effector/memory populations.

The library was generated by the immunoSEQ multiplex PCR assay. T cell repertoires were profiled by deep sequencing of rearranged TCR beta loci, alongside multiparametric flow cytometry. TCRdb provides this immuneACCESS table in a form limited to in-frame rearrangements. Some clones are lacking; in checked studies, under half of them reflect an unresolved V gene, and why the rest are absent is not known. The sample contains tens of thousands of clones, about 92% of them found a single time. 0.65% to 0.9% of the sample is in the top ten clones. The source was peripheral blood, collected from a patient treated with photon-based radiotherapy. The sequence was obtained from a woman aged 50 to 60 with cholangiocarcinoma.

CDR3 region: CASSRPSYEQYF. In nucleotide form, the sequence is TGTGCCAGCAGCCGACCCTCCTACGAGCAGTACTTC. The chain uses TRBV7-9 and TRBJ2-7, with the D gene not clear enough to name. Looking up the germline V gene (reference sequence) yields CDR1 SEHNR and CDR2 FQNEAQ. The CDR3 contains 12 residues, cysteine and phenylalanine counted. The CDR3 DNA has 36 bases and is translated from base 1. V is reduced by 5 bases and J by 0 bases, leaving a spacing of 5 bases between them.